Presented here are 21 T cell receptor beta chains from one specimen sequenced in a study of blood T cell repertoires in COVID-19. Profiling relied on immunoSEQ multiplex PCR, and the TCRdb table lists in-frame clones only, not all of them. The table has more than 200,000 clones, 80% to 90% seen once. Sequences were obtained from PBMCs or T cells enriched from blood (not recorded which). The source of these receptors is a woman in her thirties who had recovered from COVID-19.

V is TRBV27 and J is TRBJ2-7; D not resolved. The CDR3 extends over 15 amino acids. V was cut by 5 bases and J by 1 base, with 15 bases left in between. Germline CDR1 reads MNHEY; CDR2 reads SMNVEV (reference sequence). The CDR3 region is CASSPQVGGSYEQYF. In DNA, the CDR3 is TGTGCCAGCAGTCCCCAAGTCGGTGGTTCCTACGAGCAGTACTTC.

The chain uses TRBV10-3 and TRBJ1-6; D unclear. Germline CDR1 and CDR2: ENHRY and SYGVKD. With 2 bases removed from V and 9 bases from J, the gap between germline ends came to 8 bases. The CDR3 is 13 amino acids. This CDR3 is CAISEDGSSPLHF. The CDR3 region has the DNA TGTGCCATCAGTGAGGACGGGTCTTCACCCCTCCACTTT.

The gene calls are TRBV7-9 and TRBJ1-1; TRBD1 is a possible D gene (6 bases). The V and J ends lost 5 bases and 6 bases respectively, with 13 bases between them. The CDR3 length is 13 residues. The V gene's germline CDR1 is SEHNR and CDR2 FQNEAQ (reference sequence). In nucleotides, the CDR3 is TGTGCCAGCAGCCGCCGGGACAATCCTGAAGCTTTCTTT. It specifies CASSRRDNPEAFF.

The chain has TRBV28 and TRBJ2-7; TRBD1 matches 8 bases. V was clipped by 7 bases and J by 5 bases; unmatched bases: 7. The CDR3 runs to 13 residues. CDR1 is MDHEN, CDR2 SYDVKM, per germline. The CDR3 here is CASTSRDRNEQYF. The CDR3 nucleotides are TGTGCCAGCACCTCCCGGGACAGGAACGAGCAGTACTTC.

V gene TRBV28 combines with J gene TRBJ1-2; TRBD1 is a possible D gene (5 bases). The CDR3 spans 15 residues. The V and J ends lost 2 bases and 1 base respectively, with 11 bases between them. The germline V gene encodes CDR1 MDHEN and CDR2 SYDVKM. The chain's CDR3 is CASSLGGLVNYGYTF. CDR3 DNA: TGTGCCAGCAGTTTAGGGGGGTTAGTTAACTATGGCTACACCTTC.

This rearrangement joins TRBV7-9 to TRBJ1-2; maybe TRBD1 (5 bases). The length of the CDR3 is 12 residues. In germline, CDR1 is SEHNR, CDR2 FQNEAQ (reference sequence). The V and J ends lost 5 bases and 11 bases respectively, with 15 bases between them. CDR3 amino acids: CASSLFGQEYTF. The CDR3 DNA reads as TGTGCCAGCAGCCTGTTTGGACAAGAGTACACCTTC.

This clone appeared a single time. The chain combines TRBV23-1 with TRBJ2-3; no clear D gene. TRBV23-1 is designated an ORF whose function remains uncertain. V lost 0 bases and J lost 4, with 17 bases in between. The CDR3 is 17 residues long. The DNA of the CDR3 is TGCGCCAGCAGTCAATCGATCACGGGTCGTTGGCCAGATACGCAGTATTTT. Protein product: CASSQSITGRWPDTQYF.

The chain carries TRBV9 and TRBJ1-4; D remains unclear. The CDR3 is made up of 15 amino acids. Trimming removed 0 bases from V and 7 bases from J, with 13 bases in between. Germline assignment: CDR1 SGDLS and CDR2 YYNGEE. Written as DNA, the CDR3 is TGTGCCAGCAGCGTAGATACCTCCGGCGGTGAAAAACTGTTTTTT. It specifies CASSVDTSGGEKLFF.

The V gene is TRBV10-3, the J gene TRBJ1-6; no firm D call. V lost 0 bases to trimming and J lost 0 bases, with 6 bases between them. The CDR3 sequence is 16 residues long. Germline CDR1 ENHRY, CDR2 SYGVKD. CDR3 amino acids: CAISESDISYNSPLHF. CDR3 bases: TGTGCCATCAGTGAGTCCGACATCTCCTATAATTCACCCCTCCACTTT.

The chain has TRBV6-5 and TRBJ1-2; a possible D gene is TRBD1 (6 bases). The ends were cut back, 6 bases at V and 4 bases at J, with 9 bases in the middle. The CDR3 spans 12 residues. CDR1 is MNHEY and CDR2 is SVGAGI in the germline V gene. For the CDR3, the DNA is TGTGCCAGCAGCGACAGGCCCTATGGCTACACCTTC. Translated, it gives CASSDRPYGYTF.

The chain has TRBV29-1 and TRBJ1-2, with a tentative D call TRBD1 (5 bases). Germline V gives CDR1 SQVTM, CDR2 ANQGSEA. The CDR3 is made up of 15 amino acids. The V gene lost 4 bases and the J gene lost 6 bases, with 21 bases spanning the gap. The CDR3 DNA reads TGCAGCGTTGGGCCCCAGTTTTGGGGCGATAATGGCTACACCTTC. Protein sequence: CSVGPQFWGDNGYTF.

The chain carries TRBV27 and TRBJ1-2, with D maybe TRBD1 (6 bases). Between the trimmed V and J ends, which lost 1 base and 4 bases, there was a span of 16 bases. The CDR3 runs to 16 residues. Germline CDR1 reads MNHEY; CDR2 reads SMNVEV (reference sequence). The CDR3: CASSLLARRGAYGYTF. The CDR3 DNA is TGTGCCAGCAGTTTATTGGCCCGCAGGGGAGCCTATGGCTACACCTTC.

The chain is built from TRBV28 and TRBJ1-1, with 10 bases aligning to TRBD1. CDR1 is MDHEN and CDR2 is SYDVKM in the germline V gene. V lost 2 bases to trimming and J lost 11 bases; unmatched junction nucleotides: 8. CDR3 length equals 14 residues. CDR3 protein: CASSLGTGASWAFF. CDR3 sequence (DNA): TGTGCCAGCAGTTTAGGGACAGGGGCATCTTGGGCTTTCTTT.

The rearrangement links TRBV28 to TRBJ1-1; the match to TRBD1 covers 7 bases. The CDR3 is 14 amino acids. Germline assignment: CDR1 MDHEN and CDR2 SYDVKM. Germline trimming cut 6 bases from V and 7 bases from J; bases unmatched to any gene: 11. CDR3 nucleotides: TGTGCCAGCAGAAGTCAGACAGGGAACGGTGAAGCTTTCTTT. Its translation: CASRSQTGNGEAFF. Combining the CDR3 with reference TRBV28 and TRBJ1-1 gives the whole variable domain DVKVTQSSRYLVKRTGEKVFLECVQDMDHENMFWYRQDPGLGLRLIYFSYDVKMKEKGDIPEGYSVSREKKERFSLILESASTNQTSMYLCASRSQTGNGEAFFGQGTRLTVV.

The genes are TRBV9 and TRBJ2-3, with 9 bases aligning to TRBD1. CDR1 and CDR2 (germline): SGDLS, YYNGEE. This CDR3 region has 21 residues. V lost 4 bases, J lost 2 bases, and 23 bases stayed unmatched. This CDR3 reads CASSPRDGTGSLDAHTDTQYF. The CDR3 DNA reads as TGTGCCAGCAGCCCACGAGACGGGACAGGGAGCCTAGACGCTCACACAGATACGCAGTATTTT.

The chain recombines TRBV28 with TRBJ1-2; TRBD1 matches at 7 bases. There are 16 residues in the CDR3. Germline CDR1 reads MDHEN; CDR2 reads SYDVKM. Trimming at V came to 6 bases and at J to 4 bases, leaving 14 bases not matched to a gene. In DNA form, the CDR3 reads TGTGCCAGCAGCCCAGTCGAGGGGACAGAGTTCTATGGCTACACCTTC. Protein sequence: CASSPVEGTEFYGYTF.

The chain carries TRBV27 and TRBJ2-7; D may be TRBD1 (7 bases). The CDR3 sequence is 16 residues long. V gave up 3 bases and J gave up 2 bases, with 17 bases separating them. CDR1 is MNHEY, CDR2 SMNVEV, per germline (reference sequence). CDR3 sequence (DNA): TGTGCCAGCAGTTTGGAGGGGACAACAGGGGCCTACGAGCAGTACTTC. This gives the protein CASSLEGTTGAYEQYF.

The V call is TRBV25-1, the J call TRBJ1-6, with TRBD1 matching 10 bases. Germline-derived CDR1 and CDR2 are MGHDK and SYGVNS. The CDR3 spans 16 residues. Germline trimming cut 5 bases from V and 9 bases from J; bases unmatched to any gene: 10. CDR3 sequence reads: CASSTFDRGRISPLHF. The CDR3 DNA reads as TGTGCCAGCAGTACCTTCGACAGGGGGCGGATTTCACCCCTCCACTTT.

V and J are TRBV25-1 and TRBJ2-5, with D possibly matching TRBD2 (5 bases). The CDR3 length is 15 residues. The germline gives CDR1 MGHDK, CDR2 SYGVNS. Trimming took 5 bases from V and 4 from J, leaving 17 bases between them. CDR3 region: CASSIPGLRVETQYF. The CDR3, as DNA: TGTGCCAGCAGTATCCCAGGACTCCGGGTAGAGACCCAGTACTTC.

The count of this clone is one. The chain is built from TRBV7-2 and TRBJ2-3; perhaps TRBD1 as D (6 bases). The CDR3 is 12 amino acids. Germline assignment: CDR1 SGHTA and CDR2 FQGNSA. Trimming removed 8 bases at V and 0 bases at J, with 6 bases between. CDR3 residues: CASQGSTDTQYF. Written as DNA, the CDR3 is TGTGCCAGCCAGGGGAGCACAGATACGCAGTATTTT.

The rearrangement uses TRBV28 and TRBJ1-1; D possibly corresponds to TRBD1 (5 bases). The CDR3 extends over 15 amino acids. The V gene's germline CDR1 is MDHEN and CDR2 SYDVKM. The ends were cut back, 4 bases at V and 1 base at J, with 13 bases in the middle. The CDR3 DNA reads as TGTGCCAGCAGTTCCCCGTTTCAGGGGAACACTGAAGCTTTCTTT. This translates into CASSSPFQGNTEAFF.